This TCR beta chain was captured in a study of a mutant IDH1 vaccine in newly diagnosed glioma. Study overall: Patients, over weeks 1, 3, 5, 7, 11, 15, 19 and 23, received a total of eight vaccinations.

The time point denotes: week 5, during vaccination. The vaccine gave 300 ug of a 20-mer mutant IDH1 peptide subcutaneously per dose. Generated by immunoSEQ multiplex PCR, the TCRdb table keeps only in-frame clones and is missing some. Of over 45,000 clones in the sample, roughly four fifths were seen once. On this clone: As yet, its antigen is unknown.

The CDR3 extends over 13 amino acids. Trimming took off 1 base at V and 5 bases at J, with 9 bases between the two ends. The germline gives CDR1 SGHDT, CDR2 YYEEEE. The TCR sequence derives from a woman in her forties or fifties with glioma. The chain has TRBV5-6 and TRBJ2-5; no clear D. Sample: PBMCs, taken from a glioma patient whose treatment included an IDH1 peptide vaccine. CDR3 DNA sequence: TGTGCCAGCAGCTTGAAGGCGAGCGAGACCCAGTACTTC. Its translation is CASSLKASETQYF. The complete variable domain, with remaining parts taken from reference TRBV5-6 and TRBJ2-5, reads DAGVTQSPTHLIKTRGQQVTLRCSPKSGHDTVSWYQQALGQGPQFIFQYYEEEERQRGNFPDRFSGHQFPNYSSELNVNALLLGDSALYLCASSLKASETQYFGPGTRLLVL.